This T cell receptor beta chain was sequenced for a study of patients and donors after allogeneic stem cell transplantation. From the RT-PCR reads, TCRdb called clonotypes with MiXCR, one entry per CDR3 protein. Among approximately 160,000 distinct CDR3 sequences listed, roughly 31% were seen once. V was clipped by 6 bases and J by 3 bases, with 12 bases between them. The CDR3 runs to 14 residues. Per the germline V gene, CDR1 is MNHEY and CDR2 is SVGEGT. V gene TRBV6-2 or TRBV6-3 combines with J gene TRBJ1-5; no clear D gene. The sequence derives from a human donor who was either an allogeneic HSCT recipient or a stem cell or donor lymphocyte infusion donor (not recorded which). It is not recorded whose cells these are; they may come from a transplant donor. The specimen sequenced was blood, either unsorted or a sorted T cell fraction (not recorded which). CDR3 sequence reads: CASRLPGYNQPQHF. The CDR3 coding sequence is TGTGCCAGCAGACTCCCAGGATACAATCAGCCCCAGCATTTT.